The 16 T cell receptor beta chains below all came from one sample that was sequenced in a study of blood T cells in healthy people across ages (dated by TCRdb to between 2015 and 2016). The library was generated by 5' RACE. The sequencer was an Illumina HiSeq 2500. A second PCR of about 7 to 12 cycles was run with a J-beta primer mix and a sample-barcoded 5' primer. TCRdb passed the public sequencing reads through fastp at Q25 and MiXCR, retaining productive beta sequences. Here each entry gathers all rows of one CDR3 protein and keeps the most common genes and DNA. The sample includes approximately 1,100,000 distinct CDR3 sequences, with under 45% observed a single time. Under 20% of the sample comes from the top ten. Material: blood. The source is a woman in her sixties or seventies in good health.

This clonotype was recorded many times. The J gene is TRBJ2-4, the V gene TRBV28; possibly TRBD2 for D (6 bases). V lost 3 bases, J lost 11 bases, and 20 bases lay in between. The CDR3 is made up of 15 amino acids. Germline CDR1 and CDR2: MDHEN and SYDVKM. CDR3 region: CASSFGLVAGTVQYF. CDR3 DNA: TGTGCCAGCAGTTTCGGTTTGGTTGCGGGAACGGTTCAGTACTTC.

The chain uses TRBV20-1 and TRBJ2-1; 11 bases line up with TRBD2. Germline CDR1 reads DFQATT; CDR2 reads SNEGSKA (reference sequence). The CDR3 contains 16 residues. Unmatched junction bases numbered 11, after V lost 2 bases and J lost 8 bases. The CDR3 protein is CSARTPSGRRLDEQFF. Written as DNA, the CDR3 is TGCAGTGCTAGAACCCCTAGCGGGAGGCGTTTAGATGAGCAGTTCTTC.

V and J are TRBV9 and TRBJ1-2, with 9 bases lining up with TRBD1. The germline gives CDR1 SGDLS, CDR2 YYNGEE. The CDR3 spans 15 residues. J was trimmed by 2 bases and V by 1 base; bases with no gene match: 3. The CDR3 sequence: CASSVRTGANYGYTF. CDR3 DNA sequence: TGTGCCAGCAGCGTAAGGACAGGGGCCAACTATGGCTACACCTTC. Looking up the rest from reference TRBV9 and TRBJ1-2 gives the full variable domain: DSGVTQTPKHLITATGQRVTLRCSPRSGDLSVYWYQQSLDQGLQFLIQYYNGEERAKGNILERFSAQQFPDLHSELNLSSLELGDSALYFCASSVRTGANYGYTFGSGTRLTVV.

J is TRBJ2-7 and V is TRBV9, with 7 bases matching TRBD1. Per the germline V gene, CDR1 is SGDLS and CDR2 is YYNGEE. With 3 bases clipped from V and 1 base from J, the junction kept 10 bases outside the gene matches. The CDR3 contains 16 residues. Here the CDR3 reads CASSAHSQGTSYEQYF. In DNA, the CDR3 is TGTGCCAGCAGCGCACATTCACAGGGGACGTCCTACGAGCAGTACTTC.

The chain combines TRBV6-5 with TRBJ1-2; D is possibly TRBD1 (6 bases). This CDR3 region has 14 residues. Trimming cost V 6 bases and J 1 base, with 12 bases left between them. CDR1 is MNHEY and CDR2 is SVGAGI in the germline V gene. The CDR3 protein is CASSSTGFNYGYTF. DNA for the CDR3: TGTGCCAGCAGCTCGACAGGATTTAACTATGGCTACACCTTC.

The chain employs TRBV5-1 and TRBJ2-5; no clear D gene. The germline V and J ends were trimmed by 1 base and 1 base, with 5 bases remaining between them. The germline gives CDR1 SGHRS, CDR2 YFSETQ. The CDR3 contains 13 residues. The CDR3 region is CASSLNFQETQYF. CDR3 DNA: TGCGCCAGCAGCTTGAATTTCCAAGAGACCCAGTACTTC.

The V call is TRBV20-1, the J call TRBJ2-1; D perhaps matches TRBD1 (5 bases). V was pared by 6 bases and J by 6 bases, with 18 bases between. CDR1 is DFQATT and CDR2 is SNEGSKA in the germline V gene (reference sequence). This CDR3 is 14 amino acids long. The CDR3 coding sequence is TGCAGTGCGGAACAGGTATTCCGGGCCAATGAGCAGTTCTTC. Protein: CSAEQVFRANEQFF.

The CDR3: CASSQGFLDRGVLAKNIQYF. For the CDR3, the DNA is TGTGCCAGCAGCCAAGGTTTTCTGGACAGGGGGGTTCTAGCCAAAAACATTCAGTACTTC. This chain uses TRBV3-1 with TRBJ2-4; TRBD1 matches at 10 bases. The trim removed 1 base at V and 0 bases at J, leaving 12 bases unmatched. The CDR3 totals 20 residues. The germline CDR1 and CDR2 sequences are LGHDT and YNNKEL (reference sequence).

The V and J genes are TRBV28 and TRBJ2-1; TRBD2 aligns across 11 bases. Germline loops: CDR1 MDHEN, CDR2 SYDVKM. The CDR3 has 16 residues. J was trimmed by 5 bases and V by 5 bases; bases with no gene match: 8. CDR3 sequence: CASSDSSGRSHNEQFF. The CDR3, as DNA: TGTGCCAGCAGTGACTCTAGCGGGAGGTCCCACAATGAGCAGTTCTTC.

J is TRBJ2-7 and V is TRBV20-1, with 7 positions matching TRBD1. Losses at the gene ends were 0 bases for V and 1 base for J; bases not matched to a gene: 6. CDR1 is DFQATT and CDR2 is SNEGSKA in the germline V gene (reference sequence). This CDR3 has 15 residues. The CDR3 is CSARDRARGSYEQYF. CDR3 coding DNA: TGCAGTGCTAGAGATCGTGCCAGGGGGTCCTACGAGCAGTACTTC.

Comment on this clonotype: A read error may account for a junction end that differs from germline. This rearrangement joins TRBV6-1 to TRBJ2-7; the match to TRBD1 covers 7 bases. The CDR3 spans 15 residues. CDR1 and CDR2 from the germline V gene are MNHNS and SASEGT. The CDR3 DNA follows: TGTGTCAGCAGTGACCCCGGGACAGCGGCCTACGAGCAGTACTTC. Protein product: CVSSDPGTAAYEQYF.

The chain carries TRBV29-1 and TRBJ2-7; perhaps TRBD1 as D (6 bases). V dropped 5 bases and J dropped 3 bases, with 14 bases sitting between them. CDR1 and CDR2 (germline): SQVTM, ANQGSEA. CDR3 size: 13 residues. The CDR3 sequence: CSVRTGLDYEQYF. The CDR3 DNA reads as TGCAGCGTTCGTACAGGGTTGGACTACGAGCAGTACTTC.

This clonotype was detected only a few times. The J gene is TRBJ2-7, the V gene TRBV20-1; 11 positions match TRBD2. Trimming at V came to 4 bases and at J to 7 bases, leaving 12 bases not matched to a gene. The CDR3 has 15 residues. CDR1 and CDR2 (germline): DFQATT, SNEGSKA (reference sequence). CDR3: CSATALAGGPGEQYF. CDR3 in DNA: TGCAGTGCTACCGCCTTAGCGGGAGGGCCGGGGGAGCAGTACTTC.

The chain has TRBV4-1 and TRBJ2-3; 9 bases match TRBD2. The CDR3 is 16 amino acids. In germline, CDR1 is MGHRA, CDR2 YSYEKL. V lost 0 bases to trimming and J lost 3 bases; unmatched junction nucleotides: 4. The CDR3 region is CASSQEGSGSTDTQYF. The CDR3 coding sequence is TGCGCCAGCAGCCAAGAGGGTAGCGGGAGTACAGATACGCAGTATTTT.

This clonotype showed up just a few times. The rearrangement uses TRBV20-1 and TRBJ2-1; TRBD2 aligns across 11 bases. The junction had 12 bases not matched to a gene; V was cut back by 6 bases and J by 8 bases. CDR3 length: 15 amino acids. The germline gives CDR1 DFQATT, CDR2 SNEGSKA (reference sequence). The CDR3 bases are TGCAGTGCCCCGCTTTTAGCGGGAGGGTGGGATGAGCAGTTCTTC. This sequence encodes CSAPLLAGGWDEQFF.

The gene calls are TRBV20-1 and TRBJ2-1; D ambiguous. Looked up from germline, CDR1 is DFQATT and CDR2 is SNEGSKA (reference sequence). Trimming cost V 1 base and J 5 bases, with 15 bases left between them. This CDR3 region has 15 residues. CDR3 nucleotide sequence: TGCAGTGCTAGAGGATCGTGGGATGCTGACAATGAGCAGTTCTTC. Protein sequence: CSARGSWDADNEQFF.